The entry below gives a single T cell receptor (beta chain) sequence along with its context. The antigen remains unidentified. Treatment was busulfan-fludarabine conditioning, a marrow graft, and cyclophosphamide on days +3 and +4. This entry is derived from a study of T cells after posttransplantation cyclophosphamide. Profiling relied on immunoSEQ multiplex PCR, and the TCRdb table lists in-frame clones only, not all of them. The sample shows some 20,000 clones, about 90% of them seen only once. Overall study results and limits: Donor CD8+ memory clones often dominated recipient blood repertoires at later times. Recipient CMV seropositivity and CMV reactivation strongly tracked TRB clonality.

CDR3 length: 15 amino acids. Germline V gene sequence: CDR1 MNHNS, CDR2 SASEGT. Unmatched junction bases numbered 4, after V lost 5 bases and J lost 1 base. The TCR comes from a female patient in her 40s who received an allogeneic stem cell transplant from a related donor, was CMV-positive, and had no GVHD. Some T cells could come from the graft donor. The chain has TRBV6-1 and TRBJ1-5; TRBD1 matches 8 bases. This specimen consisted of PBMCs, obtained after allogeneic stem cell transplant with posttransplant cyclophosphamide. The CDR3 here is CASSPTGGSNQPQHF. CDR3 DNA sequence: TGTGCCAGCAGTCCAACAGGGGGAAGCAATCAGCCCCAGCATTTT.